This TCR beta chain was identified in a study of naive and memory T cell subsets. Study-level points and caveats: TCR transcript changes with activation or differentiation may affect this RNA method.

Concerning this clonotype itself: Antigen specificity is unknown.

Ligated cDNA underwent four rounds of PCR with nested alpha and beta constant region primers and SP2. Blood and skin TCR RNA was reverse transcribed with alpha and beta constant primers. TCRdb analysed the 5' RACE reads with MiXCR anew, one entry per CDR3 protein. The sample lists tens of thousands of distinct CDR3 sequences; 7.2% were seen once. V was pared by 5 bases and J by 0 bases, with 2 bases of the junction left unmatched. The germline V gene has CDR1 SGDLS and CDR2 YYNGEE. The CDR3 totals 14 residues. An oligonucleotide containing a UMI was ligated to the 3' end of TCR cDNA. Whole blood, roughly 2.5 ml, came from adult healthy volunteers. Input was 1 to 1000 ng of DNase-treated total RNA without cell sorting.

The sequence was collected from a male donor in good health. V is TRBV9 and J is TRBJ2-3; TRBD1 matches 8 bases. CDR3 in amino acids: CASSWTGSTDTQYF. CDR3 in DNA: TGTGCCAGCAGTTGGACAGGGAGCACAGATACGCAGTATTTT.